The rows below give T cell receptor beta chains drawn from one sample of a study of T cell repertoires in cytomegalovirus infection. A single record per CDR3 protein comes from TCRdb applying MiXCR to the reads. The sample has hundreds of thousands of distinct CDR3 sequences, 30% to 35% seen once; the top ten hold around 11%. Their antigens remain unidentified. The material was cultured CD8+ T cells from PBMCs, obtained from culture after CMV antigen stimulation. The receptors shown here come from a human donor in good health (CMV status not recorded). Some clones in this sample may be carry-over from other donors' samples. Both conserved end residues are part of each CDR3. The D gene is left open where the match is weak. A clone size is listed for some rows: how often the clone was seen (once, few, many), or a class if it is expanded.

CDR3: CASIPTGDPNTEAFF; DNA: TGTGCCAGCATCCCGACAGGGGACCCGAACACTGAAGCTTTCTTT; J: TRBJ1-1; V: TRBV6-6; size: .; D: TRBD1
CDR3: CSASFRTKYNEQFF; DNA: TGCAGTGCTAGTTTTCGCACCAAATACAATGAGCAGTTCTTC; J: TRBJ2-1; V: TRBV20-1; size: .; D: .
CDR3: CASSIGTPLTLGEFF; DNA: TGCGCCAGCAGTATTGGGACACCCCTGACCCTAGGGGAGTTCTTC; J: TRBJ2-1; V: TRBV23-1; size: many; D: .
CDR3: CASRNGELFF; DNA: TGTGCCAGCCGGAACGGGGAGCTGTTTTTT; J: TRBJ2-2; V: TRBV6-1; size: few; D: .
CDR3: CATSRGDEKLFF; DNA: TGTGCCACCTCCAGGGGGGATGAAAAACTGTTTTTT; J: TRBJ1-4; V: TRBV27; size: .; D: TRBD1
CDR3: CASSSGDRVIENTEAFF; DNA: TGTGCCAGCAGCTCTGGGGACAGGGTGATCGAGAACACTGAAGCTTTCTTT; J: TRBJ1-1; V: TRBV9; size: .; D: TRBD1
CDR3: CSLDPTGGTEAFF; DNA: TGCAGCCTGGACCCCACAGGGGGCACTGAAGCTTTCTTT; J: TRBJ1-1; V: TRBV29-1; size: .; D: TRBD1
CDR3: CASSRTYSYEQYF; DNA: TGTGCCAGCAGCAGGACCTACTCCTACGAGCAGTACTTC; J: TRBJ2-7; V: TRBV5-3; size: .; D: .
CDR3: CATSRDLGYEQYF; DNA: TGTGCCACCAGCAGAGACCTTGGTTACGAGCAGTACTTC; J: TRBJ2-7; V: TRBV15; size: .; D: .
CDR3: CATKPRGGAGQPQHF; DNA: TGTGCCACCAAACCCCGAGGGGGGGCCGGTCAGCCCCAGCATTTT; J: TRBJ1-5; V: TRBV19; size: .; D: .
CDR3: CASSLIPLNTEAFF; DNA: TGCGCCAGCAGCTTGATCCCCCTGAACACTGAAGCTTTCTTT; J: TRBJ1-1; V: TRBV5-1; size: .; D: .
CDR3: CASTWGGGGTEAFF; DNA: TGTGCCAGCACTTGGGGTGGAGGCGGCACTGAAGCTTTCTTT; J: TRBJ1-1; V: TRBV12-3/TRBV12-4; size: few; D: .
CDR3: CASSYRGAGYEQYF; DNA: TGTGCCAGCAGTTATCGAGGGGCGGGATACGAGCAGTACTTC; J: TRBJ2-7; V: TRBV27; size: .; D: .
CDR3: CASSMGAWATEAFF; DNA: TGTGCCAGTAGTATGGGGGCCTGGGCCACTGAAGCTTTCTTT; J: TRBJ1-1; V: TRBV19; size: few; D: .